The 31 T cell receptor beta chains in this list originate from one sample, sequenced in a study of blood T cell repertoires in COVID-19. The method was immunoSEQ multiplex PCR; TCRdb's version includes in-frame clones alone and lacks a portion of them. The sample has roughly 140,000 clones, roughly four fifths seen once. Sequenced input: peripheral blood. Receptor source: a human donor in a cohort sampled during active COVID-19.

The genes are TRBV28 and TRBJ1-2, with no clear D. Per germline, CDR1 MDHEN and CDR2 SYDVKM. The CDR3 runs to 12 residues. Trimming took off 5 bases at V and 8 bases at J, with 12 bases between the two ends. This chain's CDR3 is CASSEQVEGYTF. The CDR3 bases are TGTGCCAGCAGTGAGCAGGTGGAAGGCTACACCTTC.

This sequence joins TRBV3-1 (or the pseudogene TRBV3-2) and TRBJ1-1; tentative D call: TRBD1 (5 bases). The CDR3 is made up of 15 amino acids. V lost 1 base to trimming and J lost 7 bases, with 16 bases between them. Germline V gene data show CDR1 as LGHDT and CDR2 as YNNKEL (reference sequence). CDR3 nucleotides: TGTGCCAGCAGCCAAGTTCATGTCACAGGTTATGAAGCTTTCTTT. This sequence encodes CASSQVHVTGYEAFF.

The chain uses TRBV18 and TRBJ1-1, with D perhaps TRBD1 (6 bases). Per germline, CDR1 KGHSH and CDR2 LQKENI. The CDR3 has 14 amino acids. Trimming removed 2 bases at V and 0 bases at J, with 7 bases between. The CDR3 DNA sequence: TGTGCCAGCTCACCAAAGGGGGTGAACACTGAAGCTTTCTTT. Translation: CASSPKGVNTEAFF.

The rearrangement links TRBV4-1 to TRBJ2-1; possibly TRBD1 for D (5 bases). CDR1 and CDR2 (germline): MGHRA, YSYEKL. Trimming removed 2 bases from V and 0 bases from J, with 14 bases in between. This CDR3 is 17 amino acids long. The CDR3 nucleotides read TGCGCCAGCAGCCAAATGGCCCTTAGGGGCTCCTACAATGAGCAGTTCTTC. The encoded protein is CASSQMALRGSYNEQFF.

This chain links TRBV9 with TRBJ2-7; TRBD2 might be the D (6 bases). In germline, CDR1 is SGDLS, CDR2 YYNGEE. Deletions cut 0 bases from V and 7 bases from J, with 14 bases between. The CDR3 loop spans 14 amino acids. The CDR3 is CASSVGRVEGEQYF. As DNA, the CDR3 is TGTGCCAGCAGCGTAGGCCGGGTGGAGGGAGAGCAGTACTTC.

This clone appeared once. The CDR3 DNA is TGCGCCAGCAGCCCCCCAGGGATTTTCTACGAGCAGTACTTC. Translation: CASSPPGIFYEQYF. The chain recombines TRBV4-1 with TRBJ2-7, with TRBD1 as a possible D gene (5 bases). The germline gives CDR1 MGHRA, CDR2 YSYEKL. V was cut by 4 bases and J by 3 bases, with 13 bases left in between. The CDR3 runs to 14 residues.

This clone was found a few times. V usage is TRBV7-8 and J usage is TRBJ1-2; D perhaps matches TRBD1 (5 bases). Per the germline V gene, CDR1 is SGHVS and CDR2 is FQNEAQ. The CDR3 loop spans 14 amino acids. Deletions cut 2 bases from V and 7 bases from J, with 14 bases between. CDR3 coding DNA: TGTGCCAGCAGCTTACTAACAGTAAGGGGTGGCTACACCTTC. Its protein product is CASSLLTVRGGYTF.

This clone is a singleton in its sample. The chain is built from TRBV5-5 and TRBJ2-7; TRBD2 agrees at 7 bases. V lost 3 bases to trimming and J lost 7 bases; unmatched junction nucleotides: 10. CDR1 and CDR2 (germline): SGHKS, YYEKEE (reference sequence). The CDR3 has 14 residues. The CDR3 sequence: CASSSPQGGREQYF. In nucleotides, the CDR3 is TGTGCCAGCAGCTCCCCTCAGGGAGGGAGGGAGCAGTACTTC.

The chain employs TRBV9 and TRBJ2-2; possibly TRBD2 for D (5 bases). V shed 7 bases and J shed 4 bases, with 17 bases lying between them. CDR1 is SGDLS, CDR2 YYNGEE, per germline. CDR3 length: 15 amino acids. The CDR3 spells CASQRSLAVTGELFF. Written as DNA, the CDR3 is TGTGCCAGCCAGCGTAGCCTAGCTGTCACCGGGGAGCTGTTTTTT.

The chain uses TRBV29-1 and TRBJ2-2, with D tentatively TRBD1 (6 bases). In germline, CDR1 is SQVTM, CDR2 ANQGSEA. The CDR3 has 14 amino acids. V lost 7 bases and J lost 2, with 14 bases in between. The CDR3: CSAAGRGNTGELFF. The CDR3 nucleotides are TGCAGCGCTGCGGGCAGGGGAAACACCGGGGAGCTGTTTTTT.

This chain links TRBV2 with TRBJ1-1; D is uncertain. This CDR3 is 11 amino acids long. Trimming left V 6 bases short and J 6 bases short, with 8 bases between. Per germline, CDR1 SNHLY and CDR2 FYNNEI. The CDR3 sequence is CASRAVSEAFF. In nucleotides, the CDR3 is TGTGCCAGCAGGGCGGTGTCTGAAGCTTTCTTT.

The V gene is TRBV7-9, the J gene TRBJ1-2, with 7 nucleotides matching TRBD1. CDR3 length equals 13 residues. Looked up from germline, CDR1 is SEHNR and CDR2 is FQNEAQ (reference sequence). J was trimmed by 2 bases and V by 5 bases; bases with no gene match: 2. This CDR3 is CASSVQGNYGYTF. The CDR3 DNA follows: TGTGCCAGCAGCGTACAGGGGAACTATGGCTACACCTTC.

This clone was detected a few times. V gene TRBV13 combines with J gene TRBJ2-7; 12 bases are a match to TRBD2. CDR3 length: 17 residues. The V segment lost 0 bases and the J segment 3 bases; nucleotides outside the gene matches: 6. The germline gives CDR1 PRHDT, CDR2 FYEKMQ (reference sequence). Here the CDR3 DNA reads TGTGCCAGCAGCTTAGGACTAGCGGGGGGCCCTTTCTACGAGCAGTACTTC. Translating gives CASSLGLAGGPFYEQYF.

V is TRBV4-2 and J is TRBJ2-1; 9 bases align to TRBD2. The CDR3 consists of 18 residues. The germline CDR1 and CDR2 sequences are LGHNA and YNFKEQ. Unmatched junction bases numbered 11, after V lost 1 base and J lost 4 bases. CDR3 region: CASSQAIAGARGYNEQFF. CDR3 nucleotides: TGTGCCAGCAGCCAAGCGATAGCGGGGGCCCGGGGTTACAATGAGCAGTTCTTC.

CDR3 in amino acids: CASSQTTGGSGNTIYF. DNA for the CDR3: TGCGCCAGCAGCCAAACAACAGGGGGCTCTGGAAACACCATATATTTT. This chain connects TRBV4-3 to TRBJ1-3; 8 bases match TRBD1. This CDR3 region has 16 residues. The germline CDR1 and CDR2 sequences are LGHNA and YSLEER. Unmatched junction bases numbered 3, after V lost 2 bases and J lost 0 bases.

The J gene is TRBJ1-2, the V gene TRBV12-3 or TRBV12-4; perhaps TRBD1 as D (6 bases). This CDR3 comprises 12 residues. V dropped 7 bases and J dropped 4 bases, with 10 bases sitting between them. CDR3 region: CASTQTGYGYTF. The CDR3 DNA reads TGTGCCAGCACTCAGACAGGCTATGGCTACACCTTC.

V gene TRBV11-2 combines with J gene TRBJ2-5, with 8 bases fitting TRBD2. J lost 7 bases, V lost 0 bases, and 7 bases had no gene match. CDR1 and CDR2 from the germline V gene are SGHAT and FQNNGV. The CDR3 contains 15 residues. The CDR3: CASSLDLIGGGTQYF. As DNA, the CDR3 is TGTGCCAGCAGCTTAGATCTAATCGGGGGGGGGACCCAGTACTTC.

This chain joins TRBV4-2 and TRBJ2-2; D may be TRBD2 (6 bases). Trimming shortened V by 0 bases and J by 8 bases, and 16 bases separated the two germline ends. The CDR3 is made up of 16 amino acids. Germline values: CDR1 LGHNA, CDR2 YNFKEQ. CDR3 DNA sequence: TGTGCCAGCAGCCAAGAACTAAGTCGGGACTTTGGGGAGCTGTTTTTT. Protein product: CASSQELSRDFGELFF.

The chain carries TRBV9 and TRBJ2-2; 11 bases align to TRBD1. J was trimmed by 7 bases and V by 3 bases; bases with no gene match: 5. Per the germline V gene, CDR1 is SGDLS and CDR2 is YYNGEE. The CDR3 spans 15 residues. This CDR3 reads CASSAGTGGVGELFF. CDR3 coding DNA: TGTGCCAGCAGCGCCGGGACAGGGGGAGTCGGGGAGCTGTTTTTT.

The V gene is TRBV2, the J gene TRBJ2-1; possibly TRBD2 for D (5 bases). CDR1 and CDR2 (germline): SNHLY, FYNNEI. Trimming pared 4 bases from V and 5 bases from J, leaving 12 bases between. CDR3 length: 14 amino acids. For the CDR3, the DNA is TGTGCCAGCAGTGCTAGCCCCGTCAACAATGAGCAGTTCTTC. Amino acids: CASSASPVNNEQFF.

The gene calls are TRBV5-1 and TRBJ2-5; TRBD2 might be the D (5 bases). V was cut by 4 bases and J by 7 bases, with 17 bases left in between. Per germline, CDR1 SGHRS and CDR2 YFSETQ. This CDR3 region has 14 residues. CDR3 sequence (DNA): TGCGCCAGCAGCGACGCGGCCAGCGGCGGGACCCAGTACTTC. Encoded protein: CASSDAASGGTQYF. Variable domain in full (rest from reference TRBV5-1 and TRBJ2-5): KAGVTQTPRYLIKTRGQQVTLSCSPISGHRSVSWYQQTPGQGLQFLFEYFSETQRNKGNFPGRFSGRQFSNSRSEMNVSTLELGDSALYLCASSDAASGGTQYFGPGTRLLVL.

This clone was detected a few times. The rearrangement uses TRBV11-1 and TRBJ2-1, with 9 bases fitting TRBD2. J lost 7 bases, V lost 5 bases, and 12 bases had no gene match. Germline CDR1 SGHAT, CDR2 FQDESV (reference sequence). The CDR3 extends over 16 amino acids. The DNA of the CDR3 is TGTGCCAGCAGCCCCTTAGCGGGGGTAGGGGGAAATGAGCAGTTCTTC. Its protein product is CASSPLAGVGGNEQFF. Full variable domain (rest looked up from reference TRBV11-1 and TRBJ2-1): EAEVAQSPRYKITEKSQAVAFWCDPISGHATLYWYRQILGQGPELLVQFQDESVVDDSQLPKDRFSAERLKGVDSTLKIQPAELGDSAMYLCASSPLAGVGGNEQFFGPGTRLTVL.

CDR3 sequence reads: CASSVGIRGANNEQFF. The CDR3 region has the DNA TGTGCCAGCAGCGTAGGTATCCGGGGGGCCAACAATGAGCAGTTCTTC. J is TRBJ2-1 and V is TRBV9; D is perhaps TRBD2 (7 bases). The CDR3 runs 16 residues. Germline V gene data show CDR1 as SGDLS and CDR2 as YYNGEE. V was trimmed by 0 bases and J by 5 bases, leaving 15 bases between them.

The chain has TRBV5-8 and TRBJ2-7, with a weak D call TRBD1 (6 bases). V was clipped by 4 bases and J by 3 bases, with 11 bases between them. The CDR3 loop spans 13 amino acids. Germline V gene data show CDR1 as SGHTS and CDR2 as YDEGEE. The chain's CDR3 is CASSPGHIYEQYF. CDR3 sequence (DNA): TGTGCCAGCAGCCCGGGACACATCTACGAGCAGTACTTC.

The V gene is TRBV19, the J gene TRBJ2-5, with D possibly TRBD2 on 5 matching bases. Germline loops: CDR1 LNHDA, CDR2 SQIVND (reference sequence). The CDR3 contains 15 residues. V was shortened by 3 bases and J by 2 bases, with 13 bases between the two germline ends. CDR3 loop: CASSINPTSQETQYF. For the CDR3, the DNA is TGTGCCAGTAGTATTAACCCAACTAGTCAAGAGACCCAGTACTTC.

This clone has a single count. V and J are TRBV18 and TRBJ2-1, with D maybe TRBD1 (6 bases). In germline, CDR1 is KGHSH, CDR2 LQKENI. V was clipped by 7 bases and J by 7 bases, with 11 bases between them. The CDR3 totals 12 residues. CDR3 DNA: TGTGCCAGCTGGGGGCTAGAGAATGAGCAGTTCTTC. Residues: CASWGLENEQFF.

This clone was counted once. The J gene is TRBJ2-4, the V gene TRBV6-2 or TRBV6-3, with D tentatively TRBD2 (8 bases). Trimming took 6 bases from V and 7 from J, leaving 22 bases between them. In germline, CDR1 is MNHEY, CDR2 SVGEGT. The CDR3 is 16 residues long. The CDR3 DNA reads TGTGCCAGCAGCAAAGACAGGGCGGGGGGTCTGAACATTCAGTACTTC. As protein: CASSKDRAGGLNIQYF.

This chain uses TRBV7-2 with TRBJ2-3, with D possibly matching TRBD2 (5 bases). The CDR3 spans 15 residues. The V and J ends lost 1 base and 8 bases respectively, with 16 bases between them. CDR1 and CDR2 (germline): SGHTA, FQGNSA. The CDR3 here is CASSLVSGGEVTQYF. Written as DNA, the CDR3 is TGTGCCAGCAGCTTAGTTAGTGGAGGAGAGGTTACGCAGTATTTT.

The rearrangement links TRBV5-5 to TRBJ1-4, with D possibly being TRBD1 (6 bases). Trimming pared 3 bases from V and 4 bases from J, leaving 10 bases between. The germline gives CDR1 SGHKS, CDR2 YYEKEE (reference sequence). The CDR3 consists of 14 residues. The CDR3 here is CASSSRGINEKLFF. The CDR3 DNA is TGTGCCAGCAGCTCCAGGGGTATTAATGAAAAACTGTTTTTT.

V gene TRBV6-6 combines with J gene TRBJ2-1; 14 bases align to TRBD2. The J segment lost 4 bases and the V segment lost 5 bases, leaving 4 bases of the junction unmatched. This CDR3 contains 16 residues. Germline V gives CDR1 MNHNY, CDR2 SVGAGI (reference sequence). DNA for the CDR3: TGTGCCAGCAGTCCCGGACTAGCGGGGGGATACAATGAGCAGTTCTTC. As protein: CASSPGLAGGYNEQFF.

This chain uses TRBV3-1 (or the pseudogene TRBV3-2) with TRBJ1-5, with D perhaps TRBD1 (5 bases). The CDR3 has 15 residues. Germline V gene data show CDR1 as LGHDT and CDR2 as YNNKEL (reference sequence). Trimming cost V 8 bases and J 1 base, with 15 bases left between them. CDR3 in DNA: TGTGCCAGCGTCATTGAGACAGAGAGCAATCAGCCCCAGCATTTT. Its translation is CASVIETESNQPQHF.